A selection of T cell receptor beta chains follows, all from one sample in a study of technical replicates of blood from a few donors. Assay used: immunoSEQ multiplex PCR; TCRdb lists only in-frame clones, some missing. The table has about 12,000 clones, 85% to 95% seen once. Sequenced material: PBMCs. The source is a human donor in good health. Each CDR3 is given without its conserved first and last residue. Rows may omit the clone size; those that give it use once, few, many or a size class.

TRBV7-7	TRBJ2-7	.	ASSPQTIGAGGSVEQY
TRBV15	TRBJ2-1	.	ATSHRGIHEQF
TRBV5-1	TRBJ1-1	.	ASSPDRVRAF
TRBV21-1	TRBJ2-1	.	ASSNQRYDNEQF
TRBV11-2	TRBJ2-7	.	ASSHGTGSYEQY
TRBV25-1	TRBJ2-2	.	ASTANTGELF
TRBV2	TRBJ2-1	.	ASSVSGNGNEQF
TRBV2	TRBJ2-7	.	ASNGQGSYEQY
TRBV9	TRBJ2-7	.	ASSVDGSGTYEQY
TRBV10-3	TRBJ2-7	.	AISDPGQREVPAYEQY
TRBV6-1	TRBJ2-7	.	ASSDLAGEGHEQY
TRBV6-1	TRBJ2-7	.	ASSEAAFREQY
TRBV5-1	TRBJ2-2	.	ASSGQGNTGELF
TRBV7-7	TRBJ2-2	once	ASSVSGISTGELF
TRBV9	TRBJ2-2	.	ASAGRTGTGELF
TRBV30	TRBJ1-1	.	AWSIAVKAF
TRBV27	TRBJ2-1	once	ASSIAGGLNEQF